This entry lists 15 T cell receptor beta chains sequenced from one sample in a study of blood T cell repertoires in COVID-19. Method: immunoSEQ multiplex PCR; TCRdb's copy keeps in-frame clones and lacks some. The sample records 95,000 to 150,000 clones, 84% being singletons. The sequenced sample was PBMCs or T cells enriched from blood (not recorded which). The receptors here all came from a woman under 40 who had recovered from COVID-19.

This chain connects TRBV4-2 to TRBJ1-5, with TRBD1 matching over 8 bases. V lost 0 bases to trimming and J lost 7 bases; unmatched junction nucleotides: 11. This CDR3 has 17 amino acids. CDR1 is LGHNA and CDR2 is YNFKEQ in the germline V gene. The CDR3 here is CASSQEVSQGAGQPQHF. DNA of the CDR3: TGTGCCAGCAGCCAAGAGGTCAGCCAGGGGGCCGGGCAGCCCCAGCATTTT.

CDR3 protein: CASSVADYNSPLHF. DNA of the CDR3: TGTGCCAGCAGCGTCGCGGACTATAATTCACCCCTCCACTTT. J is TRBJ1-6 and V is TRBV7-8; D is unclear. Germline CDR1 SGHVS, CDR2 FQNEAQ. The ends were cut back, 5 bases at V and 3 bases at J, with 8 bases in the middle. The CDR3 has 14 amino acids.

In this sample, this clone turned up a few times. V is TRBV4-3 and J is TRBJ1-2; a possible D gene is TRBD1 (5 bases). From germline, CDR1 is LGHNA and CDR2 YSLEER. The CDR3 runs to 16 residues. V was pared by 1 base and J by 0 bases, with 12 bases between. CDR3 sequence (DNA): TGCGCCAGCAGCCAAGCCCGGGGGAGGGCTAACTATGGCTACACCTTC. Its translation: CASSQARGRANYGYTF.

The chain has TRBV12-5 and TRBJ2-1; 7 nucleotides match TRBD1. V was pared by 2 bases and J by 10 bases, with 2 bases of the junction left unmatched. The CDR3 spans 12 residues. Germline V gene data show CDR1 as LGHNT and CDR2 as FRNRAP. The CDR3 sequence is CASGLYRGEQFF. The DNA of the CDR3 is TGTGCTAGTGGTTTGTACAGGGGCGAGCAGTTCTTC.

The chain links TRBV27 to TRBJ2-1, with D uncertain. V dropped 4 bases and J dropped 4 bases, with 11 bases sitting between them. The CDR3 has 14 residues. Germline V CDR1 and CDR2: MNHEY, SMNVEV (reference sequence). CDR3 nucleotides: TGTGCCAGCAGTTCGCTAGTTCAGTACAATGAGCAGTTCTTC. This encodes CASSSLVQYNEQFF.

The V gene is TRBV18, the J gene TRBJ2-3, with D hard to call. This CDR3 has 12 amino acids. The ends were cut back, 5 bases at V and 4 bases at J, with 7 bases in the middle. CDR1 KGHSH and CDR2 LQKENI come from the germline V gene. The CDR3 region is CASSAYSDTQYF. In nucleotides, the CDR3 is TGTGCCAGCTCAGCTTACTCAGATACGCAGTATTTT.

This chain links TRBV27 with TRBJ2-5, with 10 bases that match TRBD2. With V trimmed by 2 bases and J by 4 bases, 16 bases remained unmatched. Germline CDR1 is MNHEY and CDR2 is SMNVEV (reference sequence). This CDR3 has 19 residues. CDR3 DNA sequence: TGTGCCAGCAGTTTAAAACCCCCTCGGAGCGGGAGGGCCGTAGAGACCCAGTACTTC. Translating it yields CASSLKPPRSGRAVETQYF.

The V gene is TRBV2, the J gene TRBJ2-7; TRBD2 matches 14 bases. The V gene's germline CDR1 is SNHLY and CDR2 FYNNEI. Trimming took 4 bases from V and 2 from J; bases not matched to a gene: 4. This CDR3 region has 16 residues. CDR3 sequence reads: CASSGGLAGGTYEQYF. The CDR3 coding sequence is TGTGCCAGCAGTGGAGGACTAGCGGGAGGAACCTACGAGCAGTACTTC.

The V gene is TRBV24-1, the J gene TRBJ2-3; 11 nucleotides agree with TRBD2. This CDR3 spans 22 amino acids. The V gene's germline CDR1 is KGHDR and CDR2 SFDVKD. Trimming at V came to 5 bases and at J to 4 bases, leaving 25 bases not matched to a gene. This CDR3 is CATSVRTGVVLAGGPNPDTQYF. In DNA, the CDR3 is TGTGCCACCAGTGTCCGGACAGGGGTTGTGCTAGCGGGAGGCCCTAACCCAGATACGCAGTATTTT.

The J gene is TRBJ2-6, the V gene TRBV18, with a weak D call TRBD1 (5 bases). The CDR3 is 16 amino acids. V was cut by 5 bases and J by 0 bases, with 11 bases left in between. Germline loops: CDR1 KGHSH, CDR2 LQKENI. CDR3 sequence: CASSTGFYSGANVLTF. The CDR3 DNA is TGTGCCAGCTCAACAGGCTTCTACTCTGGGGCCAACGTCCTGACTTTC. Filled out from reference TRBV18 and TRBJ2-6, the complete variable domain reads NAGVMQNPRHLVRRRGQEARLRCSPMKGHSHVYWYRQLPEEGLKFMVYLQKENIIDESGMPKERFSAEFPKEGPSILRIQQVVRGDSAAYFCASSTGFYSGANVLTFGAGSRLTVL.

The genes are TRBV6-5 and TRBJ1-2; D gene unclear. The CDR3 runs 15 residues. Trimming left V 4 bases short and J 3 bases short, with 15 bases between. CDR1 MNHEY and CDR2 SVGAGI come from the germline V gene. Here the CDR3 reads CASSFTGVPYYGYTF. The CDR3 DNA is TGTGCCAGCAGTTTCACCGGGGTTCCTTACTATGGCTACACCTTC.

The rearrangement uses TRBV4-2 and TRBJ2-3; weak D call: TRBD2 (6 bases). CDR3 length: 19 residues. CDR1 is LGHNA and CDR2 is YNFKEQ in the germline V gene. V was trimmed by 5 bases and J by 0 bases, leaving 24 bases between them. CDR3 residues: CASSATRLGSRLSTDTQYF. CDR3 bases: TGTGCCAGCAGCGCAACCAGGCTCGGGAGCCGGCTTAGCACAGATACGCAGTATTTT.

The chain uses TRBV4-3 and TRBJ1-1; D is undetermined. The CDR3 consists of 18 residues. CDR1 LGHNA and CDR2 YSLEER come from the germline V gene. V lost 3 bases and J 0 bases, leaving 20 bases between the germline ends. DNA of the CDR3: TGCGCCAGCAGCCATGGTAAAGGGAGGAGGGTCATGAACACTGAAGCTTTCTTT. It encodes CASSHGKGRRVMNTEAFF.

The chain links TRBV7-2 to TRBJ2-7; D is unresolved. The V end lost 2 bases, the J end lost 0 bases, and 14 bases lay between the germline ends. The CDR3 consists of 16 residues. CDR1 and CDR2 from the germline V gene are SGHTA and FQGNSA. CDR3 nucleotide sequence: TGTGCCAGCAGCTTAAGCTCTAGGCCGAGCTCCTACGAGCAGTACTTC. Translated, it gives CASSLSSRPSSYEQYF. Full variable domain (rest looked up from reference TRBV7-2 and TRBJ2-7): GAGVSQSPSNKVTEKGKDVELRCDPISGHTALYWYRQSLGQGLEFLIYFQGNSAPDKSGLPSDRFSAERTGGSVSTLTIQRTQQEDSAVYLCASSLSSRPSSYEQYFGPGTRLTVT.

This clone was counted only a few times. This chain links TRBV19 with TRBJ2-1; 8 bases line up with TRBD2. The CDR3 extends over 15 amino acids. Germline CDR1 is LNHDA and CDR2 is SQIVND (reference sequence). Trimming at V came to 4 bases and at J to 7 bases, leaving 9 bases not matched to a gene. CDR3 region: CASSKVSGGRNEQFF. CDR3 bases: TGTGCCAGTAGTAAAGTTTCGGGAGGGAGGAATGAGCAGTTCTTC.